This T cell receptor beta chain was retrieved from a study of human T cells and chemical hapten exposure. From germline, CDR1 is SNHLY and CDR2 FYNNEI. The J segment lost 9 bases and the V segment lost 6 bases, leaving 10 bases of the junction unmatched. The CDR3 contains 15 residues. The sample's time point: pre-sensitization, week 0. This sample's treatment: therapeutic diphenylcyclopropenone sensitization with weekly scalp DPC. Investigators collected blood before applying each patch test. Individual cDNA molecules received unique molecular identifiers in the library. Via MiXCR, TCRdb re-called the RACE reads, giving one row per CDR3 protein. The profile shows 300,000 to 450,000 distinct CDR3 sequences, 5.1% of them singletons. Study-wide results and limits: TCRs exceeding 1 in 1000 frequency stayed unchanged with DPC sensitization.

This clonotype showed up just a few times. Its antigen is undetermined. The receptor was derived from a woman between 50 and 59 years old with alopecia areata. Some clones in this sample may be carry-over from other donors' samples. This sequence joins TRBV2 and TRBJ2-1; 11 positions agree with TRBD2. This sample comprised whole blood, obtained in connection with sensitization to the hapten diphenylcyclopropenone (DPC). The CDR3 bases are TGTGCCAGCAGGGATCTAGCGGGAGGAGTTGGTGAGCAGTTCTTC. Amino acid sequence: CASRDLAGGVGEQFF.